This T cell receptor (beta chain) originates from a study of blood T cells in healthy people across ages. Broader study findings: The recorded TCR beta diversity per million T cells decreased in a roughly linear manner with age.

Per-sample yields of isolated PBMCs were at least 6 million. RNA extraction gave at least 6 micrograms of total RNA per sample. This clonotype was observed a handful of times. The target antigen is unknown. Through a sample-barcoded 5' primer and a J-beta primer mix, a second PCR was run for about 6 to 11 cycles. TCRdb reprocessed the 5' RACE reads via MiXCR and lists one record per CDR3 protein. The table includes over 1,500,000 distinct CDR3 sequences, 49% detected once. Sequencing was performed on blood. This clonotype originated in a woman in her thirties or forties in good health.

The CDR3 region is CASNLPGQGALGETQYF. The CDR3 DNA follows: TGTGCCAGCAACCTCCCGGGACAGGGGGCGCTTGGAGAGACCCAGTACTTC. V is TRBV5-6 and J is TRBJ2-5; TRBD1 matches at 12 bases. CDR1 is SGHDT, CDR2 YYEEEE, per germline. The V segment lost 6 bases and the J segment 4 bases; nucleotides outside the gene matches: 13. The CDR3 sequence is 17 residues long.